The rows below give T cell receptor beta chains drawn from one sample of a study of T-cell reconstitution after alpha-beta-depleted transplantation in children. Using its own MiXCR run on the PCR reads, TCRdb lists one record per CDR3 protein. The sample records 400,000 to 450,000 distinct CDR3 sequences, about 40% being singletons. The material was PBMCs, obtained before TCRalphabeta/CD19-depleted stem cell transplant. The receptors originated from a girl aged 2-10 years with aplastic anemia, due to receive a stem cell transplant. Both conserved end residues are part of each CDR3. Fields, in order: J gene, V gene, clone size, D gene, CDR3 protein, CDR3 DNA. D genes are given only for firm matches. Clone size is stated in some rows and not others, as once, few, many or a class when expanded.

TRBJ1-1,TRBV6-1,-,TRBD1,CASSALRDRTTEAFF,TGTGCCAGCAGTGCTCTCCGGGACAGGACCACTGAAGCTTTCTTT
TRBJ2-3,TRBV5-1,few,-,CASSLEGRPTDTQYF,TGCGCCAGCAGCTTGGAGGGACGGCCGACAGATACGCAGTATTTT
TRBJ2-3,TRBV5-1,once,TRBD1,CASRTGASPDTQYF,TGCGCCAGCAGGACAGGGGCCTCCCCAGATACGCAGTATTTT
TRBJ1-1,TRBV5-1,many,-,CASSLKDDTEAFF,TGCGCCAGCAGCTTGAAGGACGACACTGAAGCTTTCTTT
TRBJ2-7,TRBV6-5,many,TRBD1,CASSSPGTGGHEQYF,TGTGCCAGCAGTTCCCCCGGGACAGGGGGTCACGAGCAGTACTTC
TRBJ2-1,TRBV7-8,once,-,CASSLPWGEFSLYNEQFF,TGTGCCAGCAGCTTACCATGGGGGGAGTTCTCCCTATACAATGAGCAGTTCTTC
TRBJ2-5,TRBV9,few,-,CASSALGGRVETQYF,TGTGCCAGCAGCGCCCTCGGGGGGCGAGTGGAGACCCAGTACTTC
TRBJ2-2,TRBV5-6,-,-,CASSLWGPPGELFF,TGTGCCAGCAGCTTGTGGGGCCCCCCCGGGGAGCTGTTTTTT
TRBJ2-5,TRBV3-1,-,-,CASSRAGRGPEQEQETQYF,TGTGCCAGCAGCCGCGCGGGGCGGGGGCCAGAGCAGGAACAAGAGACCCAGTACTTC
TRBJ1-1,TRBV20-1,many,-,CSARTRGGTEAFF,TGCAGTGCTAGAACTCGGGGCGGGACTGAAGCTTTCTTT
TRBJ2-2,TRBV5-8,-,-,CASSLGEPGGELFF,TGTGCCAGCAGCTTGGGGGAGCCCGGCGGGGAGCTGTTTTTT
TRBJ1-1,TRBV29-1,many,-,CSVGRGPETEAFF,TGCAGCGTTGGTCGGGGGCCGGAAACTGAAGCTTTCTTT
TRBJ1-2,TRBV4-2,-,-,CASCRDTAGEGSGYTF,TGTGCCAGCTGCCGAGACACGGCAGGGGAAGGTAGTGGCTACACCTTC
TRBJ2-3,TRBV4-2,few,-,CASSQKTDTQYF,TGTGCCAGCAGCCAAAAAACAGATACGCAGTATTTT
TRBJ2-5,TRBV30,few,-,CAWSGGFVETQYF,TGTGCCTGGAGTGGGGGTTTTGTGGAGACCCAGTACTTC
TRBJ2-7,TRBV5-1,many,TRBD2,CASSSGLAATYEQYF,TGCGCCAGCTCCTCGGGACTAGCGGCGACATACGAGCAGTACTTC
TRBJ2-1,TRBV20-1,few,TRBD2,CSARDPATSGDGYNEQFF,TGCAGTGCTAGAGATCCCGCGACTAGCGGTGATGGGTACAATGAGCAGTTCTTC
TRBJ2-5,TRBV7-2,-,-,CASSLNSPGLETQYF,TGTGCCAGCAGCTTAAACAGCCCGGGACTGGAGACCCAGTACTTC
TRBJ2-2,TRBV5-1,few,-,CASSLRGRVGELFF,TGCGCCAGCAGCTTGAGAGGACGTGTCGGGGAGCTGTTTTTT
TRBJ1-1,TRBV4-3,few,-,CASSHYMNTEAFF,TGCGCCAGCAGCCATTACATGAACACTGAAGCTTTCTTT
TRBJ2-1,TRBV18,many,TRBD1,CASSLQGASWYEQFF,TGTGCCAGCTCACTACAGGGGGCCTCTTGGTATGAGCAGTTCTTC
TRBJ2-5,TRBV20-1,-,-,CSAFSGHPGETQYF,TGCAGTGCTTTCTCCGGACATCCCGGGGAGACCCAGTACTTC
TRBJ2-2,TRBV5-1,-,-,CASSFRDYGELFF,TGCGCCAGCAGCTTTCGCGACTACGGGGAGCTGTTTTTT
TRBJ1-1,TRBV7-8,-,TRBD1,CASSLIAGTGAMNTEAFF,TGTGCCAGCAGCTTGATAGCCGGGACAGGGGCGATGAACACTGAAGCTTTCTTT
TRBJ2-1,TRBV5-1,-,TRBD1,CASSLVGTGEGRLAVGNEQFF,TGCGCCAGCAGCTTGGTAGGGACAGGGGAAGGAAGGCTAGCGGTCGGCAATGAGCAGTTCTTC